These T cell receptor beta chains were read from a single sample in a study of cytomegalovirus exposure and HLA in healthy donors. Assay: immunoSEQ multiplex PCR; the TCRdb copy retains only in-frame clones and omits some. The sample lists under 200,000 clones, approximately 78% occurring once. Source material: PBMCs. These receptor sequences come from a woman in her 30s in good health and CMV-seropositive. Each CDR3 is given with its conserved first and last residue. The order of the fields is J gene, clone size, V gene, D gene, CDR3 protein, CDR3 DNA. The D gene is left open where the match is weak. Clone size, where shown, is once, few, many, or a class for clones that have expanded.

>TRBJ2-3|.|TRBV30|TRBD2
CAGTSGGVDTQYF
TGTGCCGGGACTAGCGGGGGGGTAGATACGCAGTATTTT
>TRBJ1-3|.|TRBV5-6|.
CASSYSLLSSGNTIYF
TGTGCCAGCAGCTACTCCCTTTTGAGCTCTGGAAACACCATATATTTT
>TRBJ2-1|.|TRBV11-3|TRBD1
CASSPGGSYNEQFF
TGTGCCAGCAGCCCAGGGGGTTCCTACAATGAGCAGTTCTTC
>TRBJ1-1|.|TRBV28|.
CASRTTEYVAFF
TGTGCCAGCAGGACGACCGAGTACGTAGCCTTCTTT
>TRBJ2-7|.|TRBV7-6|.
CASSPREADEQYF
TGTGCCAGCAGCCCCAGGGAGGCGGACGAGCAGTACTTC
>TRBJ1-1|few|TRBV5-1|.
CASSLDRHSGEAFF
TGCGCCAGCAGCTTGGACCGACACTCTGGAGAAGCTTTCTTT
>TRBJ1-1|.|TRBV5-1|.
CASSSEANTEAFF
TGCGCCAGCAGCTCCGAGGCGAACACTGAAGCTTTCTTT
>TRBJ2-7|once|TRBV11-2|TRBD2
CASSSRLAQEQYF
TGTGCCAGCAGCTCCAGACTAGCCCAGGAGCAGTACTTC
>TRBJ1-6|.|TRBV25-1|TRBD1
CASSGQGWGNSPLHF
TGTGCCAGCAGTGGACAGGGTTGGGGGAATTCACCCCTCCACTTT
>TRBJ1-2|.|TRBV7-2|.
CASSWKVSDRPHGYTF
TGTGCCAGCAGCTGGAAGGTCTCGGACAGACCCCATGGCTACACCTTC
>TRBJ2-5|.|TRBV29-1|.
CSVDSSQETQYF
TGCAGCGTTGATTCCAGTCAAGAGACCCAGTACTTC
>TRBJ1-2|.|TRBV28|TRBD1
CASSSPTGGMYYGYTF
TGTGCCAGCAGCTCCCCGACAGGGGGCATGTACTATGGCTACACCTTC
>TRBJ1-2|once|TRBV30|.
CAWSALNGYTF
TGTGCCTGGAGTGCTTTAAATGGCTACACCTTC
>TRBJ1-4|.|TRBV29-1|.
CSVEDGSNEKLFF
TGCAGCGTTGAAGACGGTTCTAATGAAAAACTGTTTTTT
>TRBJ2-7|.|TRBV27|.
CASSLLNSYEQYF
TGTGCCAGCAGCCTGTTAAACTCCTACGAGCAGTACTTC
>TRBJ2-2|.|TRBV7-9|TRBD1
CSSSPLDRDAGELFF
TGTTCCAGCAGCCCCCTGGACAGGGACGCCGGGGAGCTGTTTTTT
>TRBJ1-4|.|TRBV30|.
CAWSGGLRGANEKLFF
TGTGCCTGGAGTGGAGGACTTCGGGGGGCTAATGAAAAACTGTTTTTT
>TRBJ1-2|.|TRBV5-1|.
CASRWGGSGYTF
TGCGCCAGCAGGTGGGGGGGTAGTGGCTACACCTTC
>TRBJ1-2|.|TRBV5-4|.
CASSLIPEGGYTF
TGTGCCAGCAGCTTGATCCCAGAGGGCGGCTACACCTTC
>TRBJ2-3|.|TRBV7-9|TRBD2
CASSLDRGTIGSRTQYF
TGTGCCAGCAGCTTAGACCGGGGGACTATCGGTTCACGTACGCAGTATTTT
>TRBJ1-3|.|TRBV7-9|.
CASLGSKGNTIYF
TGTGCCAGCCTGGGCAGCAAGGGAAACACCATATATTTT
>TRBJ2-6|.|TRBV6-5|.
CASSFTDNSGANVLTF
TGTGCCAGCAGTTTTACAGATAACTCTGGGGCCAACGTCCTGACTTTC
>TRBJ1-1|.|TRBV19|TRBD1
CASSIRIGGVGNTEAFF
TGTGCCAGTAGTATTCGAATAGGGGGCGTGGGGAACACTGAAGCTTTCTTT
>TRBJ1-4|.|TRBV28|TRBD1
CASSWTGGYEKLFF
TGTGCCAGCAGTTGGACAGGGGGGTACGAAAAACTGTTTTTT
>TRBJ1-4|.|TRBV28|.
CASTGQILRNEKLFF
TGTGCCAGCACTGGGCAAATCCTACGGAATGAAAAACTGTTTTTT
>TRBJ2-7|.|TRBV28|TRBD1
CASSLCPQPRTGVEWSEQYF
TGTGCCAGCAGTTTATGCCCCCAACCTCGGACAGGGGTCGAGTGGAGCGAGCAGTACTTC
>TRBJ2-5|.|TRBV28|TRBD2
CASSLRVDGGTEETQYF
TGTGCCAGCAGTTTAAGAGTCGACGGGGGGACCGAAGAGACCCAGTACTTC
>TRBJ2-7|once|TRBV4-1|TRBD2
CASSPRGSGRSYEQYF
TGCGCCAGCAGCCCGAGGGGTAGCGGGAGGTCTTACGAGCAGTACTTC
>TRBJ1-1|.|TRBV15|.
CATSRDADMNTEAFF
TGTGCCACCAGCAGAGATGCAGACATGAACACTGAAGCTTTCTTT
>TRBJ1-2|once|TRBV7-9|.
CASSRQRHYGYTF
TGTGCCAGCAGCCGACAGCGTCACTATGGCTACACCTTC
>TRBJ1-1|.|TRBV7-2|.
CASSFRTVENTEAFF
TGTGCCAGCAGCTTCAGGACAGTAGAGAACACTGAAGCTTTCTTT
>TRBJ1-3|.|TRBV18|.
CASSPGQSSGNTIYF
TGTGCCAGCTCACCAGGGCAGAGCTCTGGAAACACCATATATTTT
>TRBJ1-2|.|TRBV29-1|.
CSVEDLGHPDYGYTF
TGCAGCGTTGAAGATCTGGGACATCCTGACTATGGCTACACCTTC
>TRBJ2-3|.|TRBV28|TRBD2
CASSRPTSGGVDTQYF
TGTGCCAGCAGTCGACCGACTAGCGGGGGTGTAGATACGCAGTATTTT
>TRBJ1-6|once|TRBV4-1|TRBD1
CASRNGPGQHNSPLHF
TGCGCCAGCAGGAACGGACCGGGACAGCATAATTCACCCCTCCACTTT
>TRBJ1-4|.|TRBV30|TRBD1
CAWKGQVVETTNEKLFF
TGTGCCTGGAAGGGACAGGTAGTAGAGACAACTAATGAAAAACTGTTTTTT
>TRBJ1-2|.|TRBV29-1|.
CSVDRPNYGYTF
TGCAGCGTTGACCGTCCTAACTATGGCTACACCTTC
>TRBJ2-3|.|TRBV11-3|.
CASSWTRADTQYF
TGTGCCAGCAGCTGGACGCGGGCAGATACGCAGTATTTT
>TRBJ1-1|.|TRBV2|.
CASSEEETMNTEAFF
TGTGCCAGCAGTGAAGAGGAGACTATGAACACTGAAGCTTTCTTT
>TRBJ2-7|few|TRBV5-1|TRBD2
CASSFGASGGLNEQYF
TGCGCCAGCAGCTTCGGGGCTAGCGGGGGTCTTAACGAGCAGTACTTC
>TRBJ2-3|.|TRBV5-1|.
CASRRGDTQYF
TGCGCCAGTAGACGGGGAGATACGCAGTATTTT
>TRBJ1-2|.|TRBV29-1|TRBD1
CSALGQGPNGYTF
TGCAGCGCCCTCGGACAGGGGCCTAATGGCTACACCTTC
>TRBJ2-7|.|TRBV19|TRBD1
CASSILPGTATYEQYF
TGTGCCAGTAGTATCCTCCCCGGGACAGCTACCTACGAGCAGTACTTC
>TRBJ1-2|.|TRBV28|TRBD1
CASSRDRDLANYGYTF
TGTGCCAGCAGCCGGGACAGGGACTTAGCTAACTATGGCTACACCTTC
>TRBJ1-2|.|TRBV20-1|.
CSAHRVSGYTF
TGCAGTGCGCACAGGGTATCGGGCTACACCTTC
>TRBJ2-3|.|TRBV10-1|TRBD2
CASSETVLAADTQYF
TGCGCCAGCAGTGAGACTGTGCTAGCGGCAGATACGCAGTATTTT
>TRBJ1-1|few|TRBV6-1|TRBD1
CASSEADREAFF
TGTGCCAGCAGTGAAGCGGACAGGGAGGCTTTCTTT
>TRBJ1-3|few|TRBV28|.
CASSLSPGSGNTIYF
TGTGCCAGCAGTTTATCGCCCGGGTCTGGAAACACCATATATTTT
>TRBJ2-5|.|TRBV7-3|TRBD1
CASSLGTGLGETQYF
TGTGCCAGCAGCTTAGGGACAGGGCTGGGAGAGACCCAGTACTTC
>TRBJ2-5|.|TRBV9|.
CASSVAEGQETQYF
TGTGCCAGCAGCGTAGCGGAGGGCCAAGAGACCCAGTACTTC
>TRBJ1-5|.|TRBV30|.
CAWGTGLYQPQHF
TGTGCCTGGGGAACAGGGCTATATCAGCCCCAGCATTTT
>TRBJ2-1|.|TRBV6-1|.
CASSEGLYNEQFF
TGTGCCAGCAGTGAAGGGCTTTACAATGAGCAGTTCTTC
>TRBJ2-4|once|TRBV5-5|.
CASRPRGGRQENIQYF
TGTGCCAGCAGACCACGTGGGGGAAGACAGGAAAACATTCAGTACTTC
>TRBJ2-2|.|TRBV7-9|TRBD2
CASTWGGTGELFF
TGTGCCAGCACCTGGGGGGGCACCGGGGAGCTGTTTTTT
>TRBJ2-1|few|TRBV4-1|TRBD2
CASSLSGLAGSYNEQFF
TGCGCCAGCAGCCTCTCCGGACTAGCGGGGAGTTACAATGAGCAGTTCTTC
>TRBJ1-5|.|TRBV18|TRBD1
CASETGTGNQPQHF
TGTGCCAGCGAAACCGGGACAGGGAATCAGCCCCAGCATTTT
>TRBJ1-2|.|TRBV30|TRBD1
CAWRGQGWNYGYTF
TGTGCCTGGAGGGGACAGGGGTGGAACTATGGCTACACCTTC
>TRBJ2-6|.|TRBV7-2|TRBD1
CASRGRDRGPGANVLTF
TGTGCCAGCAGAGGCCGGGACAGGGGGCCAGGGGCCAACGTCCTGACTTTC